Listed below are T cell receptor beta chains from one sample, sequenced in a study of cytomegalovirus exposure and HLA in healthy donors. Libraries were prepared by immunoSEQ multiplex PCR; TCRdb keeps only in-frame clonotypes and omits some of them. The repertoire holds roughly 170,000 clones, with 81% as singletons. The sample consisted of PBMCs. Receptors originate from a woman in her 30s in good health and CMV-seronegative. The CDR3 runs from the conserved cysteine through the conserved F or W. D genes are given only for firm matches. Some rows have no size entry. The others give once, few or many, or a class for an expanded clone.

V,size,J,length,D,DNA,CDR3
TRBV7-2,once,TRBJ2-7,17,TRBD1,TGTGCCAGCAGCTTAGGGGGATTGGCAGGGGGCTTTTACGAGCAGTACTTC,CASSLGGLAGGFYEQYF
TRBV28,few,TRBJ2-3,22,TRBD2,TGTGCCAGCAGTTTTCCTGAAATGACTAGCGGGAGGGCCGGCTGGAGCACAGATACGCAGTATTTT,CASSFPEMTSGRAGWSTDTQYF
TRBV7-9,-,TRBJ2-7,15,-,TGTGCCAGCAGCCGCCCCGGCAGGGAGGCGGACGAGCAGTACTTC,CASSRPGREADEQYF
TRBV5-1,-,TRBJ2-7,14,-,TGCGCCAGCAGCTGGAGCCAGGGGCCCTACGAGCAGTACTTC,CASSWSQGPYEQYF
TRBV15,-,TRBJ1-3,18,TRBD1,TGTGCCACCAGCAGAGGATCCGGGACAGGGAAGCCTGGAAACACCATATATTTT,CATSRGSGTGKPGNTIYF
TRBV27,-,TRBJ2-3,17,-,TGTGCCAGCAGTTTCGCCGAAGGGGGTTTAAGCACAGATACGCAGTATTTT,CASSFAEGGLSTDTQYF
TRBV7-9,once,TRBJ2-7,15,TRBD1,TGTGCCAGCAGCTTCAAGGGGACAGGGCCGTACGAGCAGTACTTC,CASSFKGTGPYEQYF
TRBV11-2,-,TRBJ2-7,12,-,TGTGCCAGCAGCGGTGGAGGGAACGAGCAGTACTTC,CASSGGGNEQYF
TRBV5-6,-,TRBJ2-1,13,TRBD1,TGTGCCAGCAGCCTAGGACAGGGCAATGAGCAGTTCTTC,CASSLGQGNEQFF
TRBV7-2,-,TRBJ2-7,13,-,TGTGCCAGCAGCATCGGGGTAGCCTACGAGCAGTACTTC,CASSIGVAYEQYF
TRBV5-4,-,TRBJ2-7,15,TRBD1,TGTGCCAGCAGCCCCGAAGACAGGGGGACTTCCGAGCAGTACTTC,CASSPEDRGTSEQYF
TRBV6-1,-,TRBJ2-1,15,TRBD2,TGTGCCAGCAGTGAAGTTCCGGGGGGGTACAATGAGCAGTTCTTC,CASSEVPGGYNEQFF
TRBV6-1,-,TRBJ2-2,15,TRBD2,TGTGCCAGCAGCTTAGCGGGTTCGAACACCGGGGAGCTGTTTTTT,CASSLAGSNTGELFF
TRBV4-2,-,TRBJ1-4,16,TRBD1,TGTGCCAGCAGCCAAGCGGTAGGGACAGACAATGAAAAACTGTTTTTT,CASSQAVGTDNEKLFF
TRBV27,few,TRBJ2-7,12,TRBD2,TGTGCCAGCAGACCCAGGACGGGGGGAATGTACTTC,CASRPRTGGMYF
TRBV6-5,once,TRBJ2-7,15,TRBD1,TGTGCCAGCAGACCAGCTACCGGGACAGGGTACGAGCAGTACTTC,CASRPATGTGYEQYF
TRBV27,-,TRBJ1-5,16,-,TGTGCCAGCAGCGCAGGGGTTAGTGGAGGCAATCAGCCCCAGCATTTT,CASSAGVSGGNQPQHF
TRBV9,once,TRBJ1-4,15,TRBD1,TGTGCCAGCAGCGTAGGGACAGGATCAGGGGAAAAACTGTTTTTT,CASSVGTGSGEKLFF
TRBV6-6,-,TRBJ2-5,14,TRBD1,TGTGCCAGCAACCGACAGGGGTACCAAGAGACCCAGTACTTC,CASNRQGYQETQYF
TRBV5-5,-,TRBJ2-1,14,TRBD1,TGTGCCAGCACCACAGACAGGGCCGGGAATGAGCAGTTCTTC,CASTTDRAGNEQFF
TRBV19,-,TRBJ2-2,21,-,TGTGCCAGTAGTATATACCCCGTTTGGAGCGGGCTCATTCCAGAGACCGGGGAGCTGTTTTTT,CASSIYPVWSGLIPETGELFF
TRBV7-9,-,TRBJ2-7,13,TRBD1,TGTGCCAGCAGCCCCGACAGGGTGAACGAGCAGTACTTC,CASSPDRVNEQYF
TRBV4-3,few,TRBJ1-6,13,-,TGCGCCAGCAGCCAAATACAGGGTTCACCCCTCCACTTT,CASSQIQGSPLHF
TRBV2,-,TRBJ2-2,14,-,TGTGCCAGCAGTGAAGCCAAGGCCTGGACAGAGCTGTTTTTT,CASSEAKAWTELFF
TRBV7-9,-,TRBJ1-2,16,TRBD1,TGTGCCAGCAGCCGGGAGGCAGGGGGCCCCAACTACGGCTACACCTTC,CASSREAGGPNYGYTF